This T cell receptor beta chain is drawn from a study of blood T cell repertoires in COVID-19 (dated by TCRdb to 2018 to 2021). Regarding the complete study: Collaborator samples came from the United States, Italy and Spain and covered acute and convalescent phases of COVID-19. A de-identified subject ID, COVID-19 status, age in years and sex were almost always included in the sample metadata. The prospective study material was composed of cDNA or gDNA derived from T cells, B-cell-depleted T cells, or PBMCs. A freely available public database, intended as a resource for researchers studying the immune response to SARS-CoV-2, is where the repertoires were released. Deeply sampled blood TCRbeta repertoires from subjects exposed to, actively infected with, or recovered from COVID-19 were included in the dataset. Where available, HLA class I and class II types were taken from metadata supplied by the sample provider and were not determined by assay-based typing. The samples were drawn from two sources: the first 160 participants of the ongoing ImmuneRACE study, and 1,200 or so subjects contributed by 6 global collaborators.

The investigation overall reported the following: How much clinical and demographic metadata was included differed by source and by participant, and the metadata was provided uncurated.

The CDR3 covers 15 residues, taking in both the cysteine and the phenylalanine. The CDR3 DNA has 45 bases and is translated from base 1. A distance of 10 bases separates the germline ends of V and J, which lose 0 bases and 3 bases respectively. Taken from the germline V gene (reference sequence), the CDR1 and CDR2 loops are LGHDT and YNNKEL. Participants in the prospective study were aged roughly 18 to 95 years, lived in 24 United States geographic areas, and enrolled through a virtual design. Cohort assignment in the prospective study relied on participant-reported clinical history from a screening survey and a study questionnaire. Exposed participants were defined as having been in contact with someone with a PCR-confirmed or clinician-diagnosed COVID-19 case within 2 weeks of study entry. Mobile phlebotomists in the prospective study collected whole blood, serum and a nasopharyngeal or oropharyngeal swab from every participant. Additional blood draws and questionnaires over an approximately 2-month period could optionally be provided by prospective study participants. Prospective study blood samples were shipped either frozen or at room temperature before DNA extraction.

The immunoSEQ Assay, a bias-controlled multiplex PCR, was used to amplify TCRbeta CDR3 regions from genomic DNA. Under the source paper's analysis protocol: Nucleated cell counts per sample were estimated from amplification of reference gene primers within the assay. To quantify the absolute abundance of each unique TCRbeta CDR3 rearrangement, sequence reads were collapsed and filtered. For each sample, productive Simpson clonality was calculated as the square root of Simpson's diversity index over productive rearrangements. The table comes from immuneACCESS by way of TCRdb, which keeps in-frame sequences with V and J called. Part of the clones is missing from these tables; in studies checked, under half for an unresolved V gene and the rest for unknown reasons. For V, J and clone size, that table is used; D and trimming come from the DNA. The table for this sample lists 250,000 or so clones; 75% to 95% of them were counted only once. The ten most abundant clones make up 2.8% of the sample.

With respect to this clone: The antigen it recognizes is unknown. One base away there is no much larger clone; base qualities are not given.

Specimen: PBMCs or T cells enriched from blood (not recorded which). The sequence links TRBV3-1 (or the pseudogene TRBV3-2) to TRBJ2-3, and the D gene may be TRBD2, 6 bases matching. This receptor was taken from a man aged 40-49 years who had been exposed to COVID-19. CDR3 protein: CASSQDVAGTDTQYF. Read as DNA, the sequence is TGTGCCAGCAGCCAAGATGTGGCGGGAACAGATACGCAGTATTTT.